Below, 31 T cell receptor beta chains from the same sample are listed, as sequenced in a study of cytomegalovirus exposure and HLA in healthy donors. 13 Jbeta primers and 60 Vbeta primers were used for the PCR. Here immunoSEQ multiplex PCR was the method, and the copy in TCRdb shows in-frame clones only, minus some. The table includes roughly 130,000 clones, 83% detected once. Material for sequencing was PBMCs. The receptor set was obtained from a girl aged 2 to 10 in good health and CMV-seronegative.

The CDR3 nucleotides read TGTGCCAGCAGTTTATCTCCCGGAGCGGGAGTGTTAATGCGGGATACGCAGTATTTT. Residues: CASSLSPGAGVLMRDTQYF. The genes are TRBV28 and TRBJ2-3; 8 nucleotides line up with TRBD2. The CDR3 has 19 residues. V trimming: 1 base; J trimming: 6 bases; junction bases outside the gene matches: 18. In germline, CDR1 is MDHEN, CDR2 SYDVKM.

J is TRBJ1-4 and V is TRBV19; perhaps TRBD1 as D (5 bases). With 9 bases removed from V and 3 bases from J, the gap between germline ends came to 17 bases. CDR1 and CDR2 from the germline V gene are LNHDA and SQIVND (reference sequence). This CDR3 is 15 amino acids long. The CDR3 loop reads CASTPMGQPNEKLFF. DNA of the CDR3: TGTGCCAGCACCCCAATGGGGCAGCCTAATGAAAAACTGTTTTTT.

The gene calls are TRBV28 and TRBJ2-1, with D tentatively TRBD2 (6 bases). V lost 3 bases, J lost 5 bases, and 11 bases lay in between. The CDR3 length is 14 residues. CDR1 and CDR2 from the germline V gene are MDHEN and SYDVKM. CDR3 DNA sequence: TGTGCCAGCAGTTTTGGGGGGTCGAACAATGAGCAGTTCTTC. It yields the protein CASSFGGSNNEQFF.

The chain carries TRBV6-1 and TRBJ1-2; 9 bases are a match to TRBD1. With 8 bases clipped from V and 3 bases from J, the junction kept 7 bases outside the gene matches. Germline V gives CDR1 MNHNS, CDR2 SASEGT. The CDR3 has 14 amino acids. The CDR3: CASSGQGSDYGYTF. The CDR3 nucleotides are TGTGCCAGCTCGGGACAGGGCTCGGACTATGGCTACACCTTC.

The CDR3 region has the DNA TGTGCCAGCAGCTTAGCTTTAGCCGGGGGCTACACCTTC. This encodes CASSLALAGGYTF. The gene calls are TRBV7-2 and TRBJ1-2; D remains ambiguous. V lost 0 bases and J lost 8, with 10 bases in between. The CDR3 extends over 13 amino acids. The V gene's germline CDR1 is SGHTA and CDR2 FQGNSA.

V usage is TRBV30 and J usage is TRBJ1-6; D may be TRBD1 (6 bases). The germline CDR1 and CDR2 sequences are GTSNPN and SVGIG (reference sequence). Trimming left V 7 bases short and J 4 bases short, with 20 bases between. The CDR3 loop spans 16 amino acids. This CDR3 is CALNRQERSYNSPLHF. CDR3 coding DNA: TGTGCCTTAAACCGACAGGAGAGGTCGTATAATTCACCCCTCCACTTT.

The gene calls are TRBV4-1 and TRBJ1-3, with D tentatively TRBD1 (5 bases). V lost 1 base and J 0 bases, leaving 13 bases between the germline ends. The CDR3 loop spans 17 amino acids. CDR1 is MGHRA, CDR2 YSYEKL, per germline. The CDR3 DNA reads TGCGCCAGCAGCCAAGTCGGCAGGGTAGGCTCTGGAAACACCATATATTTT. This translates into CASSQVGRVGSGNTIYF.

The CDR3 sequence is CASSEGTIYEQYF. In DNA form, the CDR3 reads TGTGCCAGCAGTGAAGGGACAATCTACGAGCAGTACTTC. This sequence joins TRBV6-1 and TRBJ2-7, with a possible D match to TRBD1 (5 bases). V gave up 1 base and J gave up 3 bases, with 7 bases separating them. In germline, CDR1 is MNHNS, CDR2 SASEGT. This CDR3 has 13 residues.

As to this clone: A read error may produce the germline difference seen at one junction end. V and J are TRBV4-1 and TRBJ2-1; D unresolved. Germline V gene lookup returns CDR1 MGHRA and CDR2 YSYEKL. This CDR3 contains 12 residues. CDR3 amino acids: CASSQYDKEQFF. As DNA, the CDR3 is TGCGCCAGCAGCCAATACGACAAGGAGCAGTTCTTC.

The sample holds a few counts of this clone. V usage is TRBV4-2 and J usage is TRBJ2-1; maybe TRBD2 (6 bases). Deletions cut 4 bases from V and 5 bases from J, with 15 bases between. CDR1 LGHNA and CDR2 YNFKEQ come from the germline V gene. This CDR3 has 15 amino acids. The CDR3: CASSRSRETNNEQFF. The CDR3 region has the DNA TGTGCCAGCAGCCGTAGCCGGGAGACAAACAATGAGCAGTTCTTC.

The J gene is TRBJ2-7, the V gene TRBV28, with D possibly TRBD1 on 5 matching bases. Germline V gives CDR1 MDHEN, CDR2 SYDVKM. V was shortened by 2 bases and J by 6 bases, with 14 bases between the two germline ends. CDR3 length equals 14 residues. This chain's CDR3 is CASSLGPGLGEQYF. The DNA of the CDR3 is TGTGCCAGCAGTTTAGGTCCAGGGCTAGGCGAGCAGTACTTC.

This clone occurred once. The J gene is TRBJ1-5, the V gene TRBV2, with TRBD1 matching 9 bases. CDR3 length equals 13 residues. Per the germline V gene, CDR1 is SNHLY and CDR2 is FYNNEI. With 8 bases clipped from V and 5 bases from J, the junction kept 4 bases outside the gene matches. As DNA, the CDR3 is TGTGCCAGCTCACAGGGGGCGCATCAGCCCCAGCATTTT. Translation gives CASSQGAHQPQHF.

The gene calls are TRBV19 and TRBJ1-4; 10 bases line up with TRBD1. The CDR3 is 16 residues long. Germline values: CDR1 LNHDA, CDR2 SQIVND (reference sequence). V was pared by 4 bases and J by 5 bases, with 7 bases of the junction left unmatched. CDR3 DNA sequence: TGTGCCAGTAGTACCAACCTGGACAGGGGGAATGAAAAACTGTTTTTT. Translated, it gives CASSTNLDRGNEKLFF.

This chain connects TRBV9 to TRBJ2-7, with 12 nucleotides matching TRBD2. V lost 4 bases, J lost 3 bases, and 5 bases stayed unmatched. Looked up from germline, CDR1 is SGDLS and CDR2 is YYNGEE. The CDR3 consists of 15 residues. For the CDR3, the DNA is TGTGCCAGCAGCTCAGGACTAGCGGGGAACTACGAGCAGTACTTC. Translating it yields CASSSGLAGNYEQYF.

This sequence joins TRBV14 and TRBJ2-7, with D hard to call. This CDR3 is 11 amino acids long. Germline CDR1 and CDR2: SGHDN and FVKESK. The V and J ends lost 3 bases and 9 bases respectively, with 9 bases between them. This CDR3 is CASSQAATQYF. In DNA form, the CDR3 reads TGTGCCAGCAGCCAGGCGGCTACGCAGTACTTC.

The J gene is TRBJ1-4, the V gene TRBV18; D is ambiguous. Trimming cost V 3 bases and J 3 bases, with 5 bases left between them. There are 13 residues in the CDR3. The germline V gene has CDR1 KGHSH and CDR2 LQKENI. The CDR3 DNA reads as TGTGCCAGCTCACCCGGGTCTAATGAAAAACTGTTTTTT. It encodes CASSPGSNEKLFF.

The chain couples TRBV30 to TRBJ2-6, with D possibly being TRBD2 (5 bases). Trimming took 4 bases from V and 4 from J, leaving 11 bases between them. The CDR3 spans 14 residues. CDR1 is GTSNPN, CDR2 SVGIG, per germline (reference sequence). CDR3 loop: CAWMGVTGANVLTF. In DNA form, the CDR3 reads TGTGCCTGGATGGGAGTGACCGGGGCCAACGTCCTGACTTTC.

CDR3 amino acids: CASSITERGLAEQYF. As DNA, the CDR3 is TGTGCCAGCAGCATAACGGAAAGGGGTTTAGCCGAGCAGTACTTC. V is TRBV16 and J is TRBJ2-7; D possibly corresponds to TRBD1 (5 bases). Trimming removed 5 bases from V and 6 bases from J, with 20 bases in between. Per germline, CDR1 KGHSY and CDR2 FQNENV. The CDR3 covers 15 residues. Complete variable domain (other parts from reference TRBV16 and TRBJ2-7): GEEVAQTPKHLVRGEGQKAKLYCAPIKGHSYVFWYQQVLKNEFKFLISFQNENVFDETGMPKERFSAKCLPNSPCSLEIQATKLEDSAVYFCASSITERGLAEQYFGPGTRLTVT.

The rearrangement links TRBV5-1 to TRBJ2-5; the match to TRBD1 covers 11 bases. Looked up from germline, CDR1 is SGHRS and CDR2 is YFSETQ. V trimming: 4 bases; J trimming: 9 bases; junction bases outside the gene matches: 8. CDR3 length: 14 residues. For the CDR3, the DNA is TGCGCCAGCAGCACCAGGACAGGGGGCTCGCCCCAGTACTTC. As protein: CASSTRTGGSPQYF.

The rearrangement links TRBV27 to TRBJ2-7, with D unclear. CDR1 is MNHEY and CDR2 is SMNVEV in the germline V gene (reference sequence). The V gene lost 2 bases and the J gene lost 2 bases, with 16 bases spanning the gap. CDR3 length: 16 residues. In nucleotides, the CDR3 is TGTGCCAGCAGTTTAAAGTTCGCAGGTAATACCTACGAGCAGTACTTC. Protein product: CASSLKFAGNTYEQYF.

About this clone: An end of the junction differs from the germline gene, which may be a read error. The chain is built from TRBV7-9 and TRBJ2-7; tentatively, D is TRBD2 (6 bases). Germline V gives CDR1 SEHNR, CDR2 FQNEAQ (reference sequence). This CDR3 spans 13 amino acids. The CDR3 loop is CSSSSAGVGEQYF. In DNA form, the CDR3 reads TGTTCCAGCAGCTCAGCGGGCGTTGGCGAGCAGTACTTC.

J is TRBJ1-2 and V is TRBV5-6; 8 bases align to TRBD1. The CDR3 spans 14 residues. CDR1 and CDR2 from the germline V gene are SGHDT and YYEEEE. With V trimmed by 2 bases and J by 5 bases, 5 bases remained unmatched. The CDR3 reads CASSFRGLGYGYTF. CDR3 coding DNA: TGTGCCAGCAGCTTCAGGGGGCTCGGGTATGGCTACACCTTC. The whole variable domain, filled in from reference TRBV5-6 and TRBJ1-2, reads DAGVTQSPTHLIKTRGQQVTLRCSPKSGHDTVSWYQQALGQGPQFIFQYYEEEERQRGNFPDRFSGHQFPNYSSELNVNALLLGDSALYLCASSFRGLGYGYTFGSGTRLTVV.

This clone was observed once. V gene TRBV19 combines with J gene TRBJ1-5, with D perhaps matching TRBD1 (6 bases). Germline CDR1 reads LNHDA; CDR2 reads SQIVND (reference sequence). V lost 5 bases and J lost 5, with 25 bases in between. CDR3 length: 18 amino acids. CDR3 protein: CASSPERPGQLVDQPQHF. CDR3 sequence (DNA): TGTGCCAGTAGTCCCGAAAGACCCGGACAGCTCGTTGATCAGCCCCAGCATTTT.

This sequence joins TRBV19 and TRBJ1-1; D gene uncertain. Germline CDR1 and CDR2: LNHDA and SQIVND (reference sequence). Trimming pared 7 bases from V and 0 bases from J, leaving 9 bases between. The CDR3 totals 13 residues. Written as DNA, the CDR3 is TGTGCCAGTATGGTGGAGGTGAACACTGAAGCTTTCTTT. Residues: CASMVEVNTEAFF.

V gene TRBV28 combines with J gene TRBJ2-7, with D possibly matching TRBD2 (6 bases). The length of the CDR3 is 13 residues. Looked up from germline, CDR1 is MDHEN and CDR2 is SYDVKM. The V gene lost 6 bases and the J gene lost 3 bases, with 12 bases spanning the gap. This chain's CDR3 is CASSFAGYYEQYF. The CDR3 nucleotides read TGTGCCAGCAGCTTTGCGGGATACTACGAGCAGTACTTC.

The CDR3 nucleotides are TGTGCCAGCAGCTCTTTAGCGGGGTTCTCCTACGAGCAGTACTTC. Its protein product is CASSSLAGFSYEQYF. This chain joins TRBV7-6 and TRBJ2-7; 8 bases are shared with TRBD2. The CDR3 is made up of 15 amino acids. Trimming at V came to 4 bases and at J to 0 bases, leaving 5 bases not matched to a gene. Germline values: CDR1 SGHVS, CDR2 FNYEAQ.

The gene calls are TRBV9 and TRBJ1-6; TRBD1 matches 7 bases. This CDR3 comprises 15 residues. The J segment lost 5 bases and the V segment lost 5 bases, leaving 7 bases of the junction unmatched. CDR1 SGDLS and CDR2 YYNGEE come from the germline V gene. CDR3 bases: TGTGCCAGCAGTCTTCGCGGGACAGATAATTCACCCCTCCACTTT. Protein product: CASSLRGTDNSPLHF.

The genes are TRBV7-6 and TRBJ2-1, with 8 bases fitting TRBD2. The CDR3 spans 17 residues. In germline, CDR1 is SGHVS, CDR2 FNYEAQ. Unmatched junction bases numbered 11, after V lost 1 base and J lost 6 bases. CDR3: CASSLGLRAGVTNEQFF. CDR3 sequence (DNA): TGTGCCAGCAGCTTAGGTTTGCGAGCGGGAGTAACCAATGAGCAGTTCTTC.

The chain employs TRBV28 and TRBJ1-2; 7 nucleotides line up with TRBD1. Germline CDR1 reads MDHEN; CDR2 reads SYDVKM. The CDR3 runs to 15 residues. V lost 1 base, J lost 2 bases, and 4 bases stayed unmatched. In DNA, the CDR3 is TGTGCCAGCAGTTTATCGGCAGGGGGGAACTATGGCTACACCTTC. This translates into CASSLSAGGNYGYTF.

The J gene is TRBJ1-3, the V gene TRBV29-1, with 7 bases aligning to TRBD1. With V trimmed by 4 bases and J by 1 base, 1 base remained unmatched. There are 13 residues in the CDR3. Germline V gives CDR1 SQVTM, CDR2 ANQGSEA. The CDR3 is CSVAQGSGNTIYF. Written as DNA, the CDR3 is TGCAGCGTTGCACAGGGGTCTGGAAACACCATATATTTT.

J is TRBJ2-1 and V is TRBV25-1, with 9 bases identical to TRBD1. V was pared by 10 bases and J by 7 bases, with 11 bases of the junction left unmatched. This CDR3 is 14 amino acids long. CDR1 and CDR2 from the germline V gene are MGHDK and SYGVNS. The CDR3 region has the DNA TGTGCCACCCAGGCGGGACAGGGTGGTAATGAGCAGTTCTTC. It yields the protein CATQAGQGGNEQFF.